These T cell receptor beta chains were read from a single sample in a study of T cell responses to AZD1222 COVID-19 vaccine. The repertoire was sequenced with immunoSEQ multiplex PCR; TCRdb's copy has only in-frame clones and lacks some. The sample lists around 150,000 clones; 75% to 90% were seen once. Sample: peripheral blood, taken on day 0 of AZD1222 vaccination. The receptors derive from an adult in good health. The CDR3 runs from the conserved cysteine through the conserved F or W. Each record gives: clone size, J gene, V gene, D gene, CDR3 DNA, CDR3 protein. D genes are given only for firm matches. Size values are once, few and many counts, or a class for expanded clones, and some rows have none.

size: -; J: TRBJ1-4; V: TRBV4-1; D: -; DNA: TGCGCCAGCAGCCAAGGGACAGTACGGGAAAAACTGTTTTTT; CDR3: CASSQGTVREKLFF
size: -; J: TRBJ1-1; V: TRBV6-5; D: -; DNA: TGTGCCAGCAGCCAAACGACAGGAACTGAAGCTTTCTTT; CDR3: CASSQTTGTEAFF
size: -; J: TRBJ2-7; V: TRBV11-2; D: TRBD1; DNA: TGTGCCAGCACCCACCGAACCGGGACAGTGAGCTCCTACGAGCAGTACTTC; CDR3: CASTHRTGTVSSYEQYF
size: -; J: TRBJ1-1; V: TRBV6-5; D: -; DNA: TGTGCCAGCAGTTCCCGGGATACCACTGAAGCTTTCTTT; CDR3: CASSSRDTTEAFF
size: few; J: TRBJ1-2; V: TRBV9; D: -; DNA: TGTGCCAGCAGCGGCGCAACAGGGTATGGCTACACCTTC; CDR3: CASSGATGYGYTF
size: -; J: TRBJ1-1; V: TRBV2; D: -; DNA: TGTGCCAGCAGTGAAGGCAGGGGATTGAACACTGAAGCTTTCTTT; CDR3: CASSEGRGLNTEAFF
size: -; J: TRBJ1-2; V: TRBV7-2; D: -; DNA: TGTGCCAGCAGCCAAGGTGGGGGCAGGATGAGGAATGGCTACACCTTC; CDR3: CASSQGGGRMRNGYTF
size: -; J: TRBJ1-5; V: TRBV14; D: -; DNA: TGTGCCAGCAGCCGAACAAACCTGAATCAGCCCCAGCATTTT; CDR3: CASSRTNLNQPQHF
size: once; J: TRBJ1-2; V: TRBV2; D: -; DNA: TGTGCCAGCAGTGAAGCGCACAGCAATTTCTATGGCTACACCTTC; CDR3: CASSEAHSNFYGYTF
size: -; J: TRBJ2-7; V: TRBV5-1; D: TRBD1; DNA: TGCGCCAGCAGCTGGACAGGGGGCGAGCAGTACTTC; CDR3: CASSWTGGEQYF
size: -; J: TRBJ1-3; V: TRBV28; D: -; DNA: TGTGCCAGCAGTCTAACACATGGGAGTATGTATTTT; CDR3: CASSLTHGSMYF
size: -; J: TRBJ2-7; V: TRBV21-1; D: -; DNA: TGTGCCAGCCAGCAAAGGTTAGTAAGGTCCTACGAGCAGTACTTC; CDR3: CASQQRLVRSYEQYF
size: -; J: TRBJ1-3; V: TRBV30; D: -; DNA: TGTGCCTGGAGTGAGGAATTGGGAAACACCATATATTTT; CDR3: CAWSEELGNTIYF
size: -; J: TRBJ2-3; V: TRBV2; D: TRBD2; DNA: TGTGCCACTAGCGGCTTCGGCACAGATACGCAGTATTTT; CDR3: CATSGFGTDTQYF
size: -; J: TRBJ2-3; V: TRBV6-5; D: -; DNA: TGTGCCAGCCTTCCGATTGTCAGCTACACAGATACGCAGTATTTT; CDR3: CASLPIVSYTDTQYF
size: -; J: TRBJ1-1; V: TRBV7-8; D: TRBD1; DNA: TGTGCCAGCAGCGCAGGACAGGGGTATTACACTGAAGCTTTCTTT; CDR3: CASSAGQGYYTEAFF
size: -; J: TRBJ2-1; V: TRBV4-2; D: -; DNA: TGTGCCAGCAGCCGCCGGGCCAACAATGAGCAGTTCTTC; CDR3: CASSRRANNEQFF
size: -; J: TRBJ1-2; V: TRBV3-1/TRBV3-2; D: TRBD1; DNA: TGTGCCAGCAGCGAGCGACAGGGAACTAACTATGGCTACACCTTC; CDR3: CASSERQGTNYGYTF
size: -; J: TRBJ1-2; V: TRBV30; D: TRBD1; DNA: TGTGCCTGGAGGCCCTATCCTACAACCGGGACAGGGTCTTGGGGCTACACCTTC; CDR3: CAWRPYPTTGTGSWGYTF
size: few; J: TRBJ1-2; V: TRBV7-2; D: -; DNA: TGTGCCAGCAGTTTAACTACAGCGAACTATGGCTACACCTTC; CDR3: CASSLTTANYGYTF
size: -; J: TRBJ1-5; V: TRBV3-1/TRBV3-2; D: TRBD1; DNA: TGTGCCAGCAGCCCAGGGACAGGCTTAGGTCAGCCCCAGCATTTT; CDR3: CASSPGTGLGQPQHF
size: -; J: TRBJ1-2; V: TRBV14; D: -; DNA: TGTGCCAGCAGCCAAGATGGGGAAGAGAACTATGGCTACACCTTC; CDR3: CASSQDGEENYGYTF
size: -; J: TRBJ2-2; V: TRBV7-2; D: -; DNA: TGTGCCAGCAGCTTAACAGCGCTACCCACCGGGGAGCTGTTTTTT; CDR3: CASSLTALPTGELFF
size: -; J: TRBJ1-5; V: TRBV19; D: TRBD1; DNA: TGTGCCAGTACCCTTTACAGGGGGCGGGGGCAGCCCCAGCATTTT; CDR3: CASTLYRGRGQPQHF
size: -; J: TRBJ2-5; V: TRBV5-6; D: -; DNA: TGTGCCAGCAGCTTGGGGATTCAAGAGACCCAGTACTTC; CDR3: CASSLGIQETQYF
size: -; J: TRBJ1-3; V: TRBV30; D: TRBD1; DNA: TGTGCCTGGAGTGGTGGGGAGGGGGCAACTGGAAACACCATATATTTT; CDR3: CAWSGGEGATGNTIYF
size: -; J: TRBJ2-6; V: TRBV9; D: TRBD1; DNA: TGTGCCAGCAGCGTAGCGGGACAGGGGCTGGCTGGGGCCAACGTCCTGACTTTC; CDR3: CASSVAGQGLAGANVLTF
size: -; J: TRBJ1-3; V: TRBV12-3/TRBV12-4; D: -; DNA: TGTGCCAGCACCCCTGGCCGGAACACCATATATTTT; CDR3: CASTPGRNTIYF
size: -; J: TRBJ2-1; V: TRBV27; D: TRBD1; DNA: TGTGCCAGCGGAGCCGGGACAGGAGTTTACAATGAGCAGTTCTTC; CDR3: CASGAGTGVYNEQFF
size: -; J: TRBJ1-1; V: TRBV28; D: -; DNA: TGTGCCAGCAGTCTAGTGAACACTGAAGCTTTCTTT; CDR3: CASSLVNTEAFF
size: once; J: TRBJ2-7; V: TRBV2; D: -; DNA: TGTGCCAGCAGTGATCCACGATGGTCCTACGAGCAGTACTTC; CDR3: CASSDPRWSYEQYF
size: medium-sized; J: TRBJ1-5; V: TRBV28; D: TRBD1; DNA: TGTGCCAGCAGTTTATTCGGTGGGACAGGGGCAGACAATCAGCCCCAGCATTTT; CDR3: CASSLFGGTGADNQPQHF
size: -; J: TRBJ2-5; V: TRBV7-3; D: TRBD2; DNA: TGTGCCAGCAGCTTAACAGCGGGGGGCCAGGGTCTAGAGACCCAGTACTTC; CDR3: CASSLTAGGQGLETQYF
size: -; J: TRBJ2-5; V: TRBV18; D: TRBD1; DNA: TGTGCCAGCTCCCTGCGACAGGGGCAAGAGACCCAGTACTTC; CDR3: CASSLRQGQETQYF
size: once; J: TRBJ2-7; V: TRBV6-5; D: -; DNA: TGTGCCAGCACCAAGGTTCGCCAAAGCTACGAGCAGTACTTC; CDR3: CASTKVRQSYEQYF
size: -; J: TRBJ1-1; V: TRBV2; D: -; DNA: TGTGCCAGCAGTGATAACGAGGTGGGGATCGGGGTAACTGAAGCTTTCTTT; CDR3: CASSDNEVGIGVTEAFF
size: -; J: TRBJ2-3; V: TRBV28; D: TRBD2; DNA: TGTGCCAGCACCTCCGGACTAGCGGGGAAGACAGATACGCAGTATTTT; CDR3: CASTSGLAGKTDTQYF